These T cell receptor beta chains were read from a single sample in a study of blood T cell repertoires in COVID-19. The protocol was immunoSEQ multiplex PCR, while the TCRdb copy is restricted to in-frame clones and leaves out a portion. The table has about 120,000 clones, approximately 83% seen once. Sequenced sample: peripheral blood. The receptor set was obtained from a man older than 75 with acute or convalescent COVID-19. Both conserved end residues are part of each CDR3. The order of the fields is D gene, clone size, V gene, J gene, CDR3 DNA, CDR3 protein. The D gene is left open where the match is weak. The size of a clone is reported for some rows only, either as once, few or many, or as a class for expanded clones.

TRBD2	NA	TRBV27	TRBJ2-7	TGTGCCAGCAGCAAAGCGGGGGGTTACGAGCAGTACTTC	CASSKAGGYEQYF
TRBD1	NA	TRBV2	TRBJ1-1	TGTGCCAGCAGTGGACAGGGGGCCTCCACTGAAGCTTTCTTT	CASSGQGASTEAFF
NA	NA	TRBV19	TRBJ2-5	TGTGCCAGTAGTATGGTGGGGCTTATTGAGACCCAGTACTTC	CASSMVGLIETQYF
NA	NA	TRBV5-4	TRBJ2-2	TGTGCCAGCAGCCCCTCTAGAGCTAGCGACACCGGGGAGCTGTTTTTT	CASSPSRASDTGELFF
NA	once	TRBV3-1/TRBV3-2	TRBJ1-3	TGTGCCAGCAGACCTACTCCAGGGCTAACCTCTGGAAACACCATATATTTT	CASRPTPGLTSGNTIYF
TRBD1	NA	TRBV6-6	TRBJ1-4	TGTGCCAGCAGTCAACAGGGGACTAATGAAAAACTGTTTTTT	CASSQQGTNEKLFF
TRBD1	NA	TRBV4-2	TRBJ2-7	TGTGCCAGCAGCCCCCACGGACAGGGAGAAGCCTACGAGCAGTACTTC	CASSPHGQGEAYEQYF
TRBD2	NA	TRBV6-5	TRBJ2-2	TGTGCCAGGTCTGGGCTAGCGGGGGGTACCGGGGAGCTGTTTTTT	CARSGLAGGTGELFF
NA	NA	TRBV5-6	TRBJ2-2	TGTGCCAGCAGCTTGGCCTTGGGAGTCCAGCGGGCCGGGGAGCTGTTTTTT	CASSLALGVQRAGELFF
TRBD2	few	TRBV6-6	TRBJ2-7	TGTGCCAGCAGCGGGGCAGGACTAGCGGGGACCTACGAGCAGTACTTC	CASSGAGLAGTYEQYF
TRBD1	NA	TRBV18	TRBJ2-1	TGTGCCAGCTCACCAGGGACAGCGTCGAATGAGCAGTTCTTC	CASSPGTASNEQFF